This T cell receptor (beta chain) was identified in a study of blood T cell repertoires in COVID-19. Study-level background: T cells, B-cell-depleted T cells, or PBMCs supplied cDNA or gDNA.

Methods used by the authors: Estimation of nucleated cell counts was performed using reference gene primer amplification. The data were produced by immunoSEQ multiplex PCR, yet TCRdb's version contains in-frame clones alone and is incomplete. The DNA gave D and trimming, while V, J and clone size come from that table. The sample lists some 180,000 clones; roughly 73% were seen once. This clone was recorded only once. The CDR3 sequence is 16 residues long. CDR1 is SGHRS and CDR2 is YFSETQ in the germline V gene. V lost 6 bases and J 2 bases, leaving 19 bases between the germline ends. The receptor's source is a woman of 80 years or more with active or convalescent COVID-19. Sequencing input: peripheral blood. The chain combines TRBV5-1 with TRBJ2-3; D may be TRBD1 (5 bases). The CDR3 reads CASNPDRQTPTDTQYF. The CDR3 DNA is TGCGCCAGCAACCCCGACAGACAGACTCCCACAGATACGCAGTATTTT. The whole variable domain, remainder taken from reference TRBV5-1 and TRBJ2-3, is KAGVTQTPRYLIKTRGQQVTLSCSPISGHRSVSWYQQTPGQGLQFLFEYFSETQRNKGNFPGRFSGRQFSNSRSEMNVSTLELGDSALYLCASNPDRQTPTDTQYFGPGTRLTVL.